This T cell receptor beta chain was captured in a study of CD8+CD57+ T cells in acquired aplastic anemia. Study overall: An average of approximately 3.4 ug of DNA was obtained from sorted CD4+ and CD8+ cells. Broader study findings: Overlap between patients and controls comprised 25 to 30 CD8+ CDR3 sequences.

An expansion of CD8+CD57+ cells by flow cytometry had been shown in patients chosen for sequencing. CDR1 is DFQATT and CDR2 is SNEGSKA in the germline V gene (reference sequence). This CDR3 is built from 16 residues. The V segment lost 6 bases and the J segment 4 bases; nucleotides outside the gene matches: 13. Note on this clonotype: The antigen remains undetermined.

Genomic DNA constituted the template upon which TCR beta VDJ and CDR3 profiling was performed. TCRdb re-analysed the reads in MiXCR, keeping a single row per CDR3 protein. The sample shows about 200,000 distinct CDR3 sequences, about half of them seen only once. This chain uses TRBV20-1 with TRBJ1-2; 11 bases line up with TRBD1. The sequence was collected from a human donor with aplastic anemia. Sequenced material: sorted CD4+, CD8+, or CD8+CD57+ T cells (not recorded which) from PBMCs. Here the CDR3 reads CSARSIGTGGGYGYTF. The CDR3 DNA is TGCAGTGCACGAAGCATCGGGACAGGGGGTGGCTATGGCTACACCTTC.